The 21 T cell receptor beta chains below were found in one sample sequenced in a study of yellow fever vaccine responses in identical twins. One entry per CDR3 protein, called by TCRdb with MiXCR from the RT-PCR reads. The data show 15,000 to 20,000 distinct CDR3 sequences, with around 67% seen just once and roughly 7.7% held by the top ten. Sample: T cells from blood (PBMCs), unsorted or a sorted subset (not recorded which), taken before or after yellow fever vaccination (not recorded which). These receptor sequences come from a woman under 30 who received the yellow fever vaccine.

The CDR3 nucleotides read TGTGCCAGTAGTATAACAGGCGGTCCCTCTGGAAACACCATATATTTT. Amino acids: CASSITGGPSGNTIYF. This rearrangement joins TRBV19 to TRBJ1-3, with D possibly matching TRBD1 (5 bases). V dropped 2 bases and J dropped 0 bases, with 11 bases sitting between them. The CDR3 consists of 16 residues. Germline V gene data show CDR1 as LNHDA and CDR2 as SQIVND (reference sequence).

The sample holds a few counts of this clonotype. The rearrangement uses TRBV7-9 and TRBJ1-2; D remains ambiguous. Germline lookup yields CDR1 SEHNR and CDR2 FQNEAQ (reference sequence). The ends were cut back, 3 bases at V and 8 bases at J, with 10 bases in the middle. CDR3 length: 12 amino acids. This chain's CDR3 is CASSFLRRGYTF. CDR3 DNA: TGTGCCAGCAGCTTTCTACGGCGGGGCTACACCTTC.

The V gene is TRBV20-1, the J gene TRBJ2-7; 9 bases line up with TRBD1. The trim removed 2 bases at V and 2 bases at J, leaving 7 bases unmatched. This CDR3 has 15 amino acids. The germline gives CDR1 DFQATT, CDR2 SNEGSKA (reference sequence). CDR3 sequence: CSARSPGQGTYEQYF. In nucleotides, the CDR3 is TGCAGTGCTAGAAGTCCGGGACAGGGCACCTACGAGCAGTACTTC.

This clonotype was seen only a few times. The chain links TRBV7-3 to TRBJ2-1; D remains unclear. This CDR3 comprises 12 residues. The ends were cut back, 4 bases at V and 6 bases at J, with 7 bases in the middle. Germline V gives CDR1 SGHTA, CDR2 FQGTGA. This chain's CDR3 is CASSSQGNEQFF. The DNA of the CDR3 is TGTGCCAGCAGCTCCCAAGGCAATGAGCAGTTCTTC.

The chain couples TRBV4-3 to TRBJ2-2, with 7 bases aligning to TRBD2. The V gene end was trimmed by 0 bases and the J gene end by 4 bases; junction bases not matched to a gene: 11. The CDR3 is 18 amino acids. Germline V lookup: CDR1 LGHNA, CDR2 YSLEER. Here the CDR3 reads CASSQDSPRASGTGELFF. CDR3 nucleotide sequence: TGCGCCAGCAGCCAAGATAGCCCTAGGGCTAGCGGCACCGGGGAGCTGTTTTTT.

The V and J genes are TRBV24-1 and TRBJ2-1; 7 nucleotides agree with TRBD2. This CDR3 contains 15 residues. Germline V gene lookup returns CDR1 KGHDR and CDR2 SFDVKD. V lost 0 bases, J lost 7 bases, and 5 bases stayed unmatched. The CDR3 region is CATSDLRGGGNEQFF. CDR3 DNA: TGTGCCACCAGTGATTTGCGTGGGGGGGGGAATGAGCAGTTCTTC.

The V and J genes are TRBV11-3 and TRBJ1-1; D unresolved. The germline V and J ends were trimmed by 1 base and 0 bases, with 12 bases remaining between them. The CDR3 has 16 amino acids. The germline V gene encodes CDR1 SGHNT and CDR2 YENEEA. The DNA of the CDR3 is TGTGCCAGCAGCTTAGGTTGGGTCCTTATGAACACTGAAGCTTTCTTT. Its translation: CASSLGWVLMNTEAFF.

This sequence joins TRBV7-6 and TRBJ2-2; the match to TRBD2 covers 9 bases. Germline V lookup: CDR1 SGHVS, CDR2 FNYEAQ. J lost 0 bases, V lost 3 bases, and 8 bases had no gene match. The CDR3 runs to 18 residues. The DNA for the CDR3 is TGTGCCAGCAGCTTGATCGGCGGGGGGGCTTCGAACACCGGGGAGCTGTTTTTT. The encoded protein is CASSLIGGGASNTGELFF.

This clonotype was found a few times. The chain recombines TRBV11-1 with TRBJ1-1; the match to TRBD1 covers 8 bases. After removal of 0 bases from V and 7 bases from J, the junction contained 4 bases not matched to a gene. The CDR3 length is 14 residues. Looked up from germline, CDR1 is SGHAT and CDR2 is FQDESV (reference sequence). In DNA form, the CDR3 reads TGTGCCAGCAGCTTAGCTGACAGGGGCGGTGAAGCTTTCTTT. Amino acids: CASSLADRGGEAFF.

This chain's CDR3 is CASSSMASTYNEQFF. The CDR3 bases are TGTGCCAGCAGTTCTATGGCTAGCACCTACAATGAGCAGTTCTTC. This rearrangement joins TRBV27 to TRBJ2-1; the D gene is possibly TRBD2 (5 bases). Trimming removed 4 bases at V and 2 bases at J, with 12 bases between. The CDR3 spans 15 residues. Germline V gene lookup returns CDR1 MNHEY and CDR2 SMNVEV (reference sequence).

The CDR3 coding sequence is TGTGCCAGCAGTTTAATTGGAGGGACCTATGAGCAGTTCTTC. It specifies CASSLIGGTYEQFF. The chain has TRBV28 and TRBJ2-1; D perhaps matches TRBD2 (6 bases). Germline assignment: CDR1 MDHEN and CDR2 SYDVKM. V was clipped by 2 bases and J by 8 bases, with 13 bases between them. CDR3 length: 14 amino acids.

This clonotype was detected a few times. CDR3 bases: TGTGCCAGCAGTGCGGGACAGGGGGACACAGATACGCAGTATTTT. Protein sequence: CASSAGQGDTDTQYF. This chain joins TRBV6-1 and TRBJ2-3; 11 bases agree with TRBD1. The CDR3 spans 15 residues. In germline, CDR1 is MNHNS, CDR2 SASEGT. J was trimmed by 2 bases and V by 4 bases; bases with no gene match: 2.

The count of this clonotype is one. V and J are TRBV18 and TRBJ1-6; D perhaps matches TRBD1 (6 bases). Trimming pared 5 bases from V and 9 bases from J, leaving 17 bases between. CDR3 length: 15 amino acids. Germline V lookup: CDR1 KGHSH, CDR2 LQKENI. This chain's CDR3 is CASSTGAGGSSPLHF. The DNA for the CDR3 is TGTGCCAGCTCAACGGGGGCCGGGGGGAGTTCACCCCTCCACTTT.

The rearrangement joins TRBV20-1 to TRBJ1-5; 7 nucleotides align to TRBD1. This CDR3 contains 15 residues. Germline CDR1 is DFQATT and CDR2 is SNEGSKA (reference sequence). The J segment lost 4 bases and the V segment lost 0 bases, leaving 6 bases of the junction unmatched. The CDR3 loop is CSARDSGQENQPQHF. The CDR3 DNA reads TGCAGTGCTAGAGATAGTGGACAGGAGAATCAGCCCCAGCATTTT.

This clonotype has a handful of counts. This chain joins TRBV4-2 and TRBJ2-1; unclear D gene. CDR1 is LGHNA and CDR2 is YNFKEQ in the germline V gene. This CDR3 spans 14 amino acids. Trimming took 0 bases from V and 8 from J, leaving 11 bases between them. CDR3: CASSQDSSKYEQFF. The CDR3 bases are TGTGCCAGCAGCCAAGACTCGAGCAAGTATGAGCAGTTCTTC.

This clonotype was observed a few times. The chain links TRBV29-1 to TRBJ2-5; D may be TRBD1 (6 bases). Germline lookup yields CDR1 SQVTM and CDR2 ANQGSEA. The CDR3 spans 12 residues. V lost 6 bases and J lost 2, with 10 bases in between. This CDR3 is CSVQQGQETQYF. CDR3 in DNA: TGCAGCGTCCAACAGGGTCAAGAGACCCAGTACTTC.

The chain is built from TRBV11-1 and TRBJ2-2; no definite D call. The V gene lost 5 bases and the J gene lost 1 base, with 14 bases spanning the gap. The germline CDR1 and CDR2 sequences are SGHAT and FQDESV (reference sequence). The CDR3 extends over 16 amino acids. The CDR3 loop is CASSTLLRGNTGELFF. In DNA form, the CDR3 reads TGTGCCAGCAGCACCCTTTTGAGAGGGAACACCGGGGAGCTGTTTTTT. The complete variable domain, with remaining parts taken from reference TRBV11-1 and TRBJ2-2, reads EAEVAQSPRYKITEKSQAVAFWCDPISGHATLYWYRQILGQGPELLVQFQDESVVDDSQLPKDRFSAERLKGVDSTLKIQPAELGDSAMYLCASSTLLRGNTGELFFGEGSRLTVL.

This chain uses TRBV15 with TRBJ2-2; D may correspond to TRBD1 or TRBD2 (5 bases each). The V end was cut by 0 bases, the J end by 7 bases, with 15 bases between. Germline loops: CDR1 LNHNV, CDR2 YYDKDF (reference sequence). This CDR3 contains 16 residues. CDR3 sequence: CATSRDWGKGGGELFF. In DNA, the CDR3 is TGTGCCACCAGCAGAGATTGGGGGAAGGGTGGCGGGGAGCTGTTTTTT.

The V and J genes are TRBV18 and TRBJ2-7, with a tentative D call TRBD1 (5 bases). The germline V and J ends were trimmed by 4 bases and 4 bases, with 11 bases remaining between them. The CDR3 loop spans 13 amino acids. CDR1 KGHSH and CDR2 LQKENI come from the germline V gene. CDR3: CASSLGRGYEQYV. Here the CDR3 DNA reads TGTGCCAGCTCACTTGGAAGGGGTTACGAGCAGTACGTC.

The chain uses TRBV7-6 and TRBJ1-4; no clear D. This CDR3 has 14 amino acids. Trimming stripped 2 bases from V and 3 bases from J, with 7 bases between. Germline V gene data show CDR1 as SGHVS and CDR2 as FNYEAQ. The CDR3 coding sequence is TGTGCCAGCAGCTTATCGGCAGCTAATGAAAAACTGTTTTTT. It encodes CASSLSAANEKLFF.

V and J are TRBV5-6 and TRBJ1-6; 8 bases match TRBD1. Germline V CDR1 and CDR2: SGHDT, YYEEEE. The CDR3 has 15 residues. Unmatched junction bases numbered 8, after V lost 4 bases and J lost 8 bases. For the CDR3, the DNA is TGTGCCAGCAGCCAACGCCGGACAGGGCATTCACCCCTCCACTTT. Amino acids: CASSQRRTGHSPLHF.